This T cell receptor (beta chain) came from a study of tumour-infiltrating T cells in Burkitt lymphoma. Study context: Repertoire clonality predicted overall and progression-free survival.

This clone was found a few times. Only in-frame clones appear in the TCRdb table, and some are missing; sequencing was by immunoSEQ multiplex PCR. The sample lists some 1,800 clones; approximately 15% were seen once. Germline CDR1 is MNHNS and CDR2 is SASEGT. The CDR3 has 15 residues. The trim removed 3 bases at V and 0 bases at J, leaving 3 bases unmatched. Sequencing was carried out using tumor tissue. The J gene is TRBJ2-3, the V gene TRBV6-1; TRBD2 aligns across 7 bases. The receptor was isolated from a human donor with Burkitt lymphoma. DNA for the CDR3: TGTGCCAGCAGTGACCAGCGGGGAAGCACAGATACGCAGTATTTT. Translating gives CASSDQRGSTDTQYF.